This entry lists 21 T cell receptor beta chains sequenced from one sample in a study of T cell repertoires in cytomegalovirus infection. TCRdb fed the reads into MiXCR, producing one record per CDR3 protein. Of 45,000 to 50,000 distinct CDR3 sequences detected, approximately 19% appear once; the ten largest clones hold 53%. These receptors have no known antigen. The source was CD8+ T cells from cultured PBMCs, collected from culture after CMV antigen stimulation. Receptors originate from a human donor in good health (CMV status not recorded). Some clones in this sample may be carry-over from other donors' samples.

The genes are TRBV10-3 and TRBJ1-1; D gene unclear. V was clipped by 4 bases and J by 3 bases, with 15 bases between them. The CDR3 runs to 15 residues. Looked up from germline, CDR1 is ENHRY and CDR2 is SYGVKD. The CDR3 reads CAISVLEGTDTEAFF. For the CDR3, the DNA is TGTGCCATCAGTGTGTTGGAAGGAACGGACACTGAAGCTTTCTTT.

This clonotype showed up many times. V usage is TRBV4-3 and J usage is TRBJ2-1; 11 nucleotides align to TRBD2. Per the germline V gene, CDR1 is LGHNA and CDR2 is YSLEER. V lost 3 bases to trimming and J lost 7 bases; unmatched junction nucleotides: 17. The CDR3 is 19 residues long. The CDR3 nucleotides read TGCGCCAGCAGCCAGCAGAGGATGGTTAGCGGGAGGGCCGGTAATGAGCAGTTCTTC. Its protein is CASSQQRMVSGRAGNEQFF.

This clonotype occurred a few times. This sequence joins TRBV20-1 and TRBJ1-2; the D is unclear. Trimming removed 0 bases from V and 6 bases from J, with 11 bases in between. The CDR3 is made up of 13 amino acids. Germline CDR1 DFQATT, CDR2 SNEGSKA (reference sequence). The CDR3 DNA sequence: TGCAGTGCTAGAGATCCGGTGGGGAATGGCTACACCTTC. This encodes CSARDPVGNGYTF.

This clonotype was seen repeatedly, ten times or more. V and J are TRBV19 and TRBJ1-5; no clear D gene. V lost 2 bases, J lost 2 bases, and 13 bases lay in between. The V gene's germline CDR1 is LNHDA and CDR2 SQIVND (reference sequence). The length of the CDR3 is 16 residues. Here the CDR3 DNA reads TGTGCCAGTAGTATAAGCTCGGGCGACGGCAATCAGCCCCAGCATTTT. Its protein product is CASSISSGDGNQPQHF.

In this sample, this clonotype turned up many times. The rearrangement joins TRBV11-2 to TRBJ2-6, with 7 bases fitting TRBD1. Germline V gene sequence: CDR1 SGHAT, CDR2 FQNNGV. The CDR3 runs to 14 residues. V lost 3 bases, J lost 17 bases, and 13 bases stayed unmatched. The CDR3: CASSLPLKPGQMTF. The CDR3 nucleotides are TGTGCCAGCAGCTTGCCCCTAAAACCGGGACAGATGACTTTC.

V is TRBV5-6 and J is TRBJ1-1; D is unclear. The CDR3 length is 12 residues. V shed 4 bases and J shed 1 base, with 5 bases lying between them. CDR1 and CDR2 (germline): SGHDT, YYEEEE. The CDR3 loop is CASSAGNTEAFF. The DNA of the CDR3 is TGTGCCAGCAGCGCGGGGAACACTGAAGCTTTCTTT.

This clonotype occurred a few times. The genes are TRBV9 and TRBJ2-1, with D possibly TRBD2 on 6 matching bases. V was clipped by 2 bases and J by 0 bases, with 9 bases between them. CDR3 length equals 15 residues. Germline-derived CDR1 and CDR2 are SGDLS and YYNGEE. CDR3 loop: CASSVRGNSYNEQFF. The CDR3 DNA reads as TGTGCCAGCAGCGTCCGGGGGAACTCCTACAATGAGCAGTTCTTC.

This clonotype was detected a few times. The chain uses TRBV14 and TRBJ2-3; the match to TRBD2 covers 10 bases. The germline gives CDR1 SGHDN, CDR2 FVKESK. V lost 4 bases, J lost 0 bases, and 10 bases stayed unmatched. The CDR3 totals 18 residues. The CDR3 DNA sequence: TGTGCCAGCAGCCTCGTAGCGGGGGGTCTTGTTAGCACAGATACGCAGTATTTT. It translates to CASSLVAGGLVSTDTQYF.

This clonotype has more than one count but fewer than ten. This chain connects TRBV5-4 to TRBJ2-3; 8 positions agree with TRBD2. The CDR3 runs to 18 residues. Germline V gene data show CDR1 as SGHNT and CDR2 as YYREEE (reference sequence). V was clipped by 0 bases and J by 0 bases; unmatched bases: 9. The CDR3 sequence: CASSLVSGGPTSTDTQYF. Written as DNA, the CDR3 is TGTGCCAGCAGCTTGGTATCGGGGGGGCCTACTAGCACAGATACGCAGTATTTT.

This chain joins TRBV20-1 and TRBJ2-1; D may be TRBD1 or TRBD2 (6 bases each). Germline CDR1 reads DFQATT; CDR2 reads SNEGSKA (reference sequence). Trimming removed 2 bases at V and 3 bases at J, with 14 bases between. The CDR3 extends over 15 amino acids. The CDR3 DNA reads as TGCAGTGCTAGAAGGGGGGCCCTCTACTACAATGAGCAGTTCTTC. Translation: CSARRGALYYNEQFF.

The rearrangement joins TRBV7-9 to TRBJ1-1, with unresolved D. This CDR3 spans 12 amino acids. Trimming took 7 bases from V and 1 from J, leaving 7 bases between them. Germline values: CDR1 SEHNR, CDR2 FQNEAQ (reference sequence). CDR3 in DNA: TGTGCCAGCACGCCAGGGAACACTGAAGCTTTCTTT. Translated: CASTPGNTEAFF. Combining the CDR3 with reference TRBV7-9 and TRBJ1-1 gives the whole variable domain DTGVSQNPRHKITKRGQNVTFRCDPISEHNRLYWYRQTLGQGPEFLTYFQNEAQLEKSRLLSDRFSAERPKGSFSTLEIQRTEQGDSAMYLCASTPGNTEAFFGQGTRLTVV.

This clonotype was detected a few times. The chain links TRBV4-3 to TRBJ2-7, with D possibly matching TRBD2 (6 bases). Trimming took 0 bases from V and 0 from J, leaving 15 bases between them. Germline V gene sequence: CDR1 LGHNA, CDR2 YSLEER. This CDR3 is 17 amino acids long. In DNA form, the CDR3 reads TGCGCCAGCAGCCAAGATTGGCCGGGACTTTCCTCCTACGAGCAGTACTTC. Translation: CASSQDWPGLSSYEQYF.

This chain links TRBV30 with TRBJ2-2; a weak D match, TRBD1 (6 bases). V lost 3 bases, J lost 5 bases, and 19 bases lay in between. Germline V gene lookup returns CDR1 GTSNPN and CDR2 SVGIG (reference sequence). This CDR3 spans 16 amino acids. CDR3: CAWSSMGRGKTGELFF. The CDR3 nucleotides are TGTGCCTGGAGCTCGATGGGCAGGGGAAAAACCGGGGAGCTGTTTTTT. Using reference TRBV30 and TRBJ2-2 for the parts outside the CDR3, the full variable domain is SQTIHQWPATLVQPVGSPLSLECTVEGTSNPNLYWYRQAAGRGLQLLFYSVGIGQISSEVPQNLSASRPQDRQFILSSKKLLLSDSGFYLCAWSSMGRGKTGELFFGEGSRLTVL.

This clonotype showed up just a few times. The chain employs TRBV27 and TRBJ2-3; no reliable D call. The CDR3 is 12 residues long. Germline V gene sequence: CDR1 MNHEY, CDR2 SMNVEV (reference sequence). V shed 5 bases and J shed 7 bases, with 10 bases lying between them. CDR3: CASSPLGNTQYF. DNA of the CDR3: TGTGCCAGCAGTCCGCTCGGAAATACGCAGTATTTT.

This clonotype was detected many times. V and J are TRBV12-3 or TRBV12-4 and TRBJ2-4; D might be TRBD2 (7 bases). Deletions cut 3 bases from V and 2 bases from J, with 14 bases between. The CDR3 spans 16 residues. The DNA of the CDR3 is TGTGCCAGCAGTTTTGGGGGGGGACACCCCAAAAACATTCAGTACTTC. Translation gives CASSFGGGHPKNIQYF.

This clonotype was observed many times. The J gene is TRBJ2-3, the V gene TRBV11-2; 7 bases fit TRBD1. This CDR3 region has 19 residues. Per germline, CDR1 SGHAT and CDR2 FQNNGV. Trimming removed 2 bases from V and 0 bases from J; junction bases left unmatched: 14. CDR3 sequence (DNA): TGTGCCAGCAGCTTACCCCCGGGACAGCCGCGAGTTAGCACAGATACGCAGTATTTT. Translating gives CASSLPPGQPRVSTDTQYF.

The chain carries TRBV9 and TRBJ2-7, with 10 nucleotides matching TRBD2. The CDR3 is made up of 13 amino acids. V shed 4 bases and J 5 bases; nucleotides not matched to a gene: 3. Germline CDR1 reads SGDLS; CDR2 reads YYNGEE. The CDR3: CASSSGRADEQYF. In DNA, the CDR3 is TGTGCCAGCAGCAGCGGGAGGGCAGACGAGCAGTACTTC.

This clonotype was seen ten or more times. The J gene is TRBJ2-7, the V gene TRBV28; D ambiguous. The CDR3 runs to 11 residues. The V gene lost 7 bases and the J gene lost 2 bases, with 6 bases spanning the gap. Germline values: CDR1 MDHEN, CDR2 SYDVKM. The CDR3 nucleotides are TGTGCCAGCACCACAACCTACGAGCAGTACTTC. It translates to CASTTTYEQYF.

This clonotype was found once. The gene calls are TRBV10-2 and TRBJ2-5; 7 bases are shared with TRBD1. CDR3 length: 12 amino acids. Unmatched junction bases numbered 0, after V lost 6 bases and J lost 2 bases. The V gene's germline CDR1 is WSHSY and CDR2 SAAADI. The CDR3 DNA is TGCGCCAGCAGGGGACAGCAAGAGACCCAGTACTTC. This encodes CASRGQQETQYF.

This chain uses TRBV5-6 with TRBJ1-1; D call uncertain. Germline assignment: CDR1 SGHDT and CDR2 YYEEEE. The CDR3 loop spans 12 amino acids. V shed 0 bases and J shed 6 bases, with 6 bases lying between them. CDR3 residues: CASSLGLSEAFF. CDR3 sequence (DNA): TGTGCCAGCAGCTTGGGGTTGTCTGAAGCTTTCTTT.

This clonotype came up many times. This CDR3 is CASSPPTGVDYEQYF. The CDR3 coding sequence is TGTGCCAGCAGCCCGCCGACAGGGGTGGACTACGAGCAGTACTTC. The chain carries TRBV7-8 and TRBJ2-7; TRBD1 matches 8 bases. V lost 5 bases to trimming and J lost 3 bases; unmatched junction nucleotides: 9. The germline V gene has CDR1 SGHVS and CDR2 FQNEAQ. The CDR3 contains 15 residues.